This T cell receptor (beta chain) came from a study of T cells after posttransplantation cyclophosphamide. This CDR3 contains 14 residues. Germline assignment: CDR1 SGHAT and CDR2 FQNNGV. A note on this clone: Its antigen is currently unknown.

Cyclophosphamide on days +3 and +4 followed busulfan-fludarabine conditioning and a marrow graft. Profiling relied on immunoSEQ multiplex PCR, and the TCRdb table lists in-frame clones only, not all of them. This sample has about 6,800 clones; approximately 90% occur once, and the top ten carry 3.5% to 5%. The study, taken as a whole, reports: Blood and skin or GI T cell repertoires showed limited TRB overlap. After PTCy, TRB diversity resembled that of CNI/methotrexate controls.

This sequence was found in a male patient between 55 and 70 years old who received an allogeneic stem cell transplant from a related donor and was CMV-positive. A subset of T cells may come from the graft donor. The sequencing used CD8+ T cells sorted from blood, collected after allogeneic stem cell transplant with posttransplant cyclophosphamide. V and J are TRBV11-2 and TRBJ2-5, with TRBD1 identical over 7 bases. The J call may be faulty, since TRBJ2-7 better matches the DNA end. The CDR3 coding sequence is TGTGCCAGCAGCTTTTCAGGGACAGCTTACGAGCAGTACTTC. Translation: CASSFSGTAYEQYF.